This T cell receptor (beta chain) is from a study of blood T cell repertoires in COVID-19. Study summary: The United States, Italy and Spain were the sources of the acute and convalescent COVID-19 samples. T cells, B-cell-depleted T cells, or PBMCs supplied cDNA or gDNA.

Authors' methods: Using reference gene primer amplification, nucleated cell counts were estimated. Produced via immunoSEQ multiplex PCR; TCRdb's table is partial and in-frame only. The D gene and trimming were derived from the DNA, and the V and J assignments and clone size from that table. The table has 150,000 to 200,000 clones, roughly 80% seen once. Per the germline V gene, CDR1 is MGHRA and CDR2 is YSYEKL. V lost 4 bases, J lost 7 bases, and 16 bases lay in between. The CDR3 sequence is 14 residues long. Sample: peripheral blood. The rearrangement links TRBV4-1 to TRBJ1-2; maybe TRBD1 (6 bases). The TCR originated in a human donor with acute or convalescent COVID-19. The donor label of this sample is uncertain. The CDR3 spells CASSPNSRGSGYTF. As DNA, the CDR3 is TGCGCCAGCAGCCCAAATTCCAGGGGTTCTGGCTACACCTTC.